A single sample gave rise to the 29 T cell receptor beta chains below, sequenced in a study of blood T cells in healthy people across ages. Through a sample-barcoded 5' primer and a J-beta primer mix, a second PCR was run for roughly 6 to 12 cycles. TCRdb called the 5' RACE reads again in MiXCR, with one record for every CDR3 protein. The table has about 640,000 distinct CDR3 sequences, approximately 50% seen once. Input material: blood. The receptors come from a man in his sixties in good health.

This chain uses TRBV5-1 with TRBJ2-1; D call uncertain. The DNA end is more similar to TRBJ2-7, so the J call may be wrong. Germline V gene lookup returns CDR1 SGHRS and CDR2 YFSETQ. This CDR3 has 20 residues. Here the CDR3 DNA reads TGCGCCAGCAGCCCGGCCGAGACTCCCAGTGTGACCAGCTCCTATAATGAGCAGTACTTC. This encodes CASSPAETPSVTSSYNEQYF.

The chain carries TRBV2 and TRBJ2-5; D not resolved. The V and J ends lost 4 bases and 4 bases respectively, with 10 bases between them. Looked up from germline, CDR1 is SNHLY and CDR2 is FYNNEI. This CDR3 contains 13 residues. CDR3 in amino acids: CASSVLGLETQYF. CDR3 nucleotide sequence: TGTGCCAGCAGTGTATTAGGCTTAGAGACCCAGTACTTC.

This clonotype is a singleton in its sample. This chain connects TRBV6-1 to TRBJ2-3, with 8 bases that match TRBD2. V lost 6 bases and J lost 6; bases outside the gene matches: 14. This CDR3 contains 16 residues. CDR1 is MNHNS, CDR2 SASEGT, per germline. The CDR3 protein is CASRGTAGGPGDTQYF. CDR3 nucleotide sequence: TGTGCCAGCAGGGGAACCGCGGGGGGCCCCGGGGATACGCAGTATTTT.

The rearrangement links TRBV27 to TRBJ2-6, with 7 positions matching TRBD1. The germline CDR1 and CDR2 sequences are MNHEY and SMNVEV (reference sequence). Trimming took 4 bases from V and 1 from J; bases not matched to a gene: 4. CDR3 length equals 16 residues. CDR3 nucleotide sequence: TGTGCCAGCAGTTCCGAGACAGGGTCTGGGGCCAACGTCCTGACTTTC. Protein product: CASSSETGSGANVLTF.

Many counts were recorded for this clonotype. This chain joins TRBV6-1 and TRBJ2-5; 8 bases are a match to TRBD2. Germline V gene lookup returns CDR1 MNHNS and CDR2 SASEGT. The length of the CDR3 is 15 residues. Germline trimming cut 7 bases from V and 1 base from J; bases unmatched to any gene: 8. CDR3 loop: CASIRLASTQETQYF. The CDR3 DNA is TGTGCCAGCATTCGACTAGCGTCTACCCAAGAGACCCAGTACTTC.

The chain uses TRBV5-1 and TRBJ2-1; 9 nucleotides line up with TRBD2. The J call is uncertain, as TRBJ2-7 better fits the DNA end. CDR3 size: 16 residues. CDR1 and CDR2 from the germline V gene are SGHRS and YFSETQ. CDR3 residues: CASSSELAGRYNEQYF. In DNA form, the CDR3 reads TGCGCCAGCAGCTCTGAACTAGCGGGCCGGTACAATGAGCAGTACTTC.

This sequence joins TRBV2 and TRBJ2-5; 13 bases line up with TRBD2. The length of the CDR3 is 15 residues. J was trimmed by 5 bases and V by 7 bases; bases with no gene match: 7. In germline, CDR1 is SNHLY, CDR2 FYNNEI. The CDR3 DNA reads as TGTGCCAGCAAAGGACTAGCGGGGGTCCAGGAGACCCAGTACTTC. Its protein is CASKGLAGVQETQYF.

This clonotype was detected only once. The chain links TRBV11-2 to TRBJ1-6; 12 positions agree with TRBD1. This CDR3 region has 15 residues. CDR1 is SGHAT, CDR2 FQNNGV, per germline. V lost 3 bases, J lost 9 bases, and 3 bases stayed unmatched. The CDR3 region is CASSFRGQGASPLHF. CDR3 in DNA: TGTGCCAGCAGCTTCCGGGGACAGGGGGCTTCACCCCTCCACTTT.

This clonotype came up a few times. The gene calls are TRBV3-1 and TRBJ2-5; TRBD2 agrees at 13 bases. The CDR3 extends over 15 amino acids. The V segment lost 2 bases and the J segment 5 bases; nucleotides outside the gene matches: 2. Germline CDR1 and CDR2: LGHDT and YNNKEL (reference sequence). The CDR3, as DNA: TGTGCCAGCAGCCAACAGGGACTAGCGGGGGAGACCCAGTACTTC. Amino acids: CASSQQGLAGETQYF.

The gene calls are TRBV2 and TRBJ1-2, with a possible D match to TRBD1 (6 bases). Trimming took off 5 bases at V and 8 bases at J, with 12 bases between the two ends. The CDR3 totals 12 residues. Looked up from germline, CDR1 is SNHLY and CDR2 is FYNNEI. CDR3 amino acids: CASSTAGVGYTF. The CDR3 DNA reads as TGTGCCAGCAGTACGGCAGGGGTCGGCTACACCTTC. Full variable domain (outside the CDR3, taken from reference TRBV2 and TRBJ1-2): EPEVTQTPSHQVTQMGQEVILRCVPISNHLYFYWYRQILGQKVEFLVSFYNNEISEKSEIFDDQFSVERPDGSNFTLKIRSTKLEDSAMYFCASSTAGVGYTFGSGTRLTVV.

CDR3 coding DNA: TGTGCCAGCAGCTTGGGACTAGTGATGACAGATACGCAGTATTTT. Translating it yields CASSLGLVMTDTQYF. V is TRBV7-2 and J is TRBJ2-3, with 8 bases identical to TRBD2. Trimming cost V 3 bases and J 3 bases; bases outside gene matches: 5. In germline, CDR1 is SGHTA, CDR2 FQGNSA. The CDR3 consists of 15 residues.

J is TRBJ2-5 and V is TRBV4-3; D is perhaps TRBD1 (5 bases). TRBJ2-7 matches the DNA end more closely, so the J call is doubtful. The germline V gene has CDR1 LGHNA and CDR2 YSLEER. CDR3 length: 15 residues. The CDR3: CASSQDAGLGYEQYF. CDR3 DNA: TGCGCCAGCAGCCAAGATGCAGGGCTAGGGTACGAGCAGTACTTC.

The CDR3 spells CAGAPTAYTGELFF. CDR3 sequence (DNA): TGTGCCGGCGCTCCCACGGCGTACACCGGGGAGCTGTTTTTT. The V gene is TRBV9, the J gene TRBJ2-2; D is unresolved. The CDR3 is 14 residues long. V was shortened by 10 bases and J by 3 bases, with 16 bases between the two germline ends. Germline V CDR1 and CDR2: SGDLS, YYNGEE. Drawing the rest from reference TRBV9 and TRBJ2-2, the complete variable domain is DSGVTQTPKHLITATGQRVTLRCSPRSGDLSVYWYQQSLDQGLQFLIQYYNGEERAKGNILERFSAQQFPDLHSELNLSSLELGDSALYFCAGAPTAYTGELFFGEGSRLTVL.

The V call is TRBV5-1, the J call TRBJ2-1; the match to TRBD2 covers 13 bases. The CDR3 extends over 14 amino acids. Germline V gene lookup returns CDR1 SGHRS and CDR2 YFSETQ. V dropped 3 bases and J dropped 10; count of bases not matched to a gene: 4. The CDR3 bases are TGCGCCAGCAGCTCCGGGACTAGCGGGATGGAGCAGTTCTTC. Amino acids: CASSSGTSGMEQFF.

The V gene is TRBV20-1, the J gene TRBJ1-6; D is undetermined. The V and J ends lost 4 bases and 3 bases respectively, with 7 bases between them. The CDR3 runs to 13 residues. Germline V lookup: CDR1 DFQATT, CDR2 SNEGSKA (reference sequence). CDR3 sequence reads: CSATDLYNSPLHF. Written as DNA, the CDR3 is TGCAGTGCTACGGACCTCTATAATTCACCCCTCCACTTT.

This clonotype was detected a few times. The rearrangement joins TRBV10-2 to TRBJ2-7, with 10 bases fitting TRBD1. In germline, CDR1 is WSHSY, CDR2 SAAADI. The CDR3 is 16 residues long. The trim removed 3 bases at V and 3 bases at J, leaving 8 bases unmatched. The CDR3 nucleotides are TGCGCCAGCAGTGATGGTCGGGACAGGGGCGTCTACGAGCAGTACTTC. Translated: CASSDGRDRGVYEQYF.

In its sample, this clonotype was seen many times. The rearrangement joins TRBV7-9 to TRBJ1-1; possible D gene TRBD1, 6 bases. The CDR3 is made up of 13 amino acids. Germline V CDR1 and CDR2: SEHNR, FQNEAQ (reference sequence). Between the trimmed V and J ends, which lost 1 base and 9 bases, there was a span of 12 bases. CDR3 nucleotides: TGTGCCAGCAGCTTAGAAGTGAGGGGGAAAGCTTTCTTT. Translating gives CASSLEVRGKAFF.

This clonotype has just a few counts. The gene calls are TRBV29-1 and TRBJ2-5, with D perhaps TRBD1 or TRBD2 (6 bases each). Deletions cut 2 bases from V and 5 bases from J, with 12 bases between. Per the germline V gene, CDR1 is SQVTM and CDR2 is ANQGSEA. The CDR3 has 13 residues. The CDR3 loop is CSVEPGAAETQYF. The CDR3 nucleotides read TGCAGCGTTGAACCGGGGGCGGCGGAGACCCAGTACTTC. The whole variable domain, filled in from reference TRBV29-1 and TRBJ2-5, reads SAVISQKPSRDICQRGTSLTIQCQVDSQVTMMFWYRQQPGQSLTLIATANQGSEATYESGFVIDKFPISRPNLTFSTLTVSNMSPEDSSIYLCSVEPGAAETQYFGPGTRLLVL.

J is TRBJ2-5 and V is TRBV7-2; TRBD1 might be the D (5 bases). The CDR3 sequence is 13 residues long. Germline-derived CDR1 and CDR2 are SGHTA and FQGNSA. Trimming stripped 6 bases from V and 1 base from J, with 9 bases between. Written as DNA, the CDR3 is TGTGCCAGCAGGCCGGACATCCAAGAGACCCAGTACTTC. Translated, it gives CASRPDIQETQYF.

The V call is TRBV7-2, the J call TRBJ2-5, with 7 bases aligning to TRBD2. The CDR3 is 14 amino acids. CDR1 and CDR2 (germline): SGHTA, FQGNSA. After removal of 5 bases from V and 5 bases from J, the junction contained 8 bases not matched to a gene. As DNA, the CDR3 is TGTGCCAGCAGCCGCCCCGGGGGGTACGAGACCCAGTACTTC. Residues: CASSRPGGYETQYF.

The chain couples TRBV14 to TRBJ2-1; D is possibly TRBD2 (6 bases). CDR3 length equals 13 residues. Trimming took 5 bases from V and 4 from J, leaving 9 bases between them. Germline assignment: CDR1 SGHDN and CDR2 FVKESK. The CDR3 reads CASSWDSYNEQFF. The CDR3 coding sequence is TGTGCCAGCAGCTGGGACTCATACAATGAGCAGTTCTTC.

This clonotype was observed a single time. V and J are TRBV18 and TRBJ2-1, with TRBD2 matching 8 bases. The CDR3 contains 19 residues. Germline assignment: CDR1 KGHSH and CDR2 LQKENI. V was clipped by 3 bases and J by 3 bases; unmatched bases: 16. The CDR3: CASSPSAAGAKVGYNEQFF. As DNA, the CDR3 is TGTGCCAGCTCACCGTCTGCAGCGGGGGCCAAGGTAGGCTACAATGAGCAGTTCTTC.

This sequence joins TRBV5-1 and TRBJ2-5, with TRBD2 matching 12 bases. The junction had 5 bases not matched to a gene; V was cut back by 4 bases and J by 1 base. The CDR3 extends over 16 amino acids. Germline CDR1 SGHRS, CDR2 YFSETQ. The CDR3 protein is CASSPGTSGFQETQYF. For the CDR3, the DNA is TGCGCCAGCAGCCCCGGGACTAGCGGGTTCCAAGAGACCCAGTACTTC. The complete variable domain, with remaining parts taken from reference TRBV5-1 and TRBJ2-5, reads KAGVTQTPRYLIKTRGQQVTLSCSPISGHRSVSWYQQTPGQGLQFLFEYFSETQRNKGNFPGRFSGRQFSNSRSEMNVSTLELGDSALYLCASSPGTSGFQETQYFGPGTRLLVL.

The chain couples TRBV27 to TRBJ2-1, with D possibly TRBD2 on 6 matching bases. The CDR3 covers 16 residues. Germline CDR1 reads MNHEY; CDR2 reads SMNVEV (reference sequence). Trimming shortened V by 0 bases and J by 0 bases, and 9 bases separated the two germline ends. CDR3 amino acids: CASSLSGGDSYNEQFF. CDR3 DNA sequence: TGTGCCAGCAGTTTATCGGGGGGAGACTCCTACAATGAGCAGTTCTTC.

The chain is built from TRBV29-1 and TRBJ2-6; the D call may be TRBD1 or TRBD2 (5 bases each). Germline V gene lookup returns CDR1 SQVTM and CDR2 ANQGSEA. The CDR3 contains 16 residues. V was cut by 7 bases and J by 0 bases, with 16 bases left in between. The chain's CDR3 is CSALLGPSSGANVLTF. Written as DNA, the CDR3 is TGCAGCGCCCTACTGGGACCGAGCTCTGGGGCCAACGTCCTGACTTTC.

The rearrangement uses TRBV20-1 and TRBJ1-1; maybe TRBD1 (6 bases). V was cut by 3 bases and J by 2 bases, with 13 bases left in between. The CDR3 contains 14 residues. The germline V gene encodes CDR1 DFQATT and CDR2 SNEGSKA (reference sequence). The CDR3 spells CSASRGGPNTEAFF. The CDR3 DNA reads TGCAGTGCTAGTAGGGGGGGGCCAAACACTGAAGCTTTCTTT.

CDR3 sequence reads: CASSEAGKGLPYEQYF. The CDR3 region has the DNA TGTGCCAGCAGTGAAGCAGGGAAGGGACTCCCCTACGAGCAGTACTTC. This chain links TRBV6-1 with TRBJ2-7, with D possibly matching TRBD2 (6 bases). The V gene's germline CDR1 is MNHNS and CDR2 SASEGT. The CDR3 length is 16 residues. Between the trimmed V and J ends, which lost 0 bases and 2 bases, there was a span of 14 bases.

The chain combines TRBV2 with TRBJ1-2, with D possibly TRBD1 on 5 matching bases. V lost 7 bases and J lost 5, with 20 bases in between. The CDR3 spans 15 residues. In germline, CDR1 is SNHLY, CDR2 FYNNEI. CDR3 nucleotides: TGTGCCAGCACCGCCCGGCAGGGCAGTGGGTATGGCTACACCTTC. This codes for CASTARQGSGYGYTF.

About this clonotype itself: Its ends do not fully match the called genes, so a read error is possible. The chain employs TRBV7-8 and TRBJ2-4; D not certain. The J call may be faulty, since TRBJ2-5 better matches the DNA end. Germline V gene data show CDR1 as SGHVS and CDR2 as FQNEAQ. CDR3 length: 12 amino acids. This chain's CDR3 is CASRLGVETQYF. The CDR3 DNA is TGTGCCAGCAGATTAGGTGTTGAGACCCAGTACTTC.